The TCR beta chain described here comes from a study of graft-versus-host responses after intestinal transplantation. Overall study context: All recipients were given anti-thymocyte globulin induction, and tacrolimus and steroids were then administered for 2 to 4 years. Study findings and constraints: HvG clone declines early post-transplant were associated with peak circulating GvH levels. GvH clones surfaced in recipient marrow, some emerging earlier in ileum or blood.

Per the germline V gene, CDR1 is GTSNPN and CDR2 is SVGIG (reference sequence). This CDR3 has 13 residues. Trimming left V 2 bases short and J 1 base short, with 9 bases between. Marrow obtained after transplant originated from the posterior iliac crest or elsewhere. Sequencing used immunoSEQ multiplex PCR; TCRdb keeps in-frame clones, though not all of them. The repertoire has under 20,000 clones, approximately 86% of them found once; the top ten carry less than 65%. For this clone: The antigen is undetermined.

The chain has TRBV30 and TRBJ2-7, with D possibly matching TRBD1 (6 bases). The sequencing here drew on bone marrow, taken approximately 19 weeks after transplant. This clonotype originated in a human patient who received an intestinal transplant, so some T cells may come from the graft donor. The CDR3 DNA is TGTGCCTGGAGTCAGGGGTGGTCCTACGAGCAGTACTTC. Translation: CAWSQGWSYEQYF.